The 17 T cell receptor beta chains below were found in one sample sequenced in a study of PD-L1 blockade in urothelial cancer. Sequenced by immunoSEQ multiplex PCR; TCRdb stores in-frame clones only, minus some. The data hold about 39,000 clones, with roughly 89% observed a single time. This specimen was PBMCs, taken around atezolizumab (anti-PD-L1) treatment. These receptor sequences come from a man aged 55 to 70 with urothelial cancer.

V usage is TRBV19 and J usage is TRBJ1-2; 9 bases fit TRBD1. The CDR3 covers 13 residues. CDR1 is LNHDA and CDR2 is SQIVND in the germline V gene (reference sequence). V gave up 6 bases and J gave up 8 bases; unmatched junction bases: 7. This chain's CDR3 is CASREDRGGGYTF. CDR3 sequence (DNA): TGTGCCAGTAGGGAGGACAGGGGTGGAGGCTACACCTTC. The full variable domain, in which reference TRBV19 and TRBJ1-2 provide the parts outside the CDR3, is DGGITQSPKYLFRKEGQNVTLSCEQNLNHDAMYWYRQDPGQGLRLIYYSQIVNDFQKGDIAEGYSVSREKKESFPLTVTSAQKNPTAFYLCASREDRGGGYTFGSGTRLTVV.

The CDR3 DNA reads as TGTGCCAGCAGCTTACCTGGGGAGGGAGTCGATACGCAGTATTTT. Translated: CASSLPGEGVDTQYF. The V call is TRBV7-2, the J call TRBJ2-3; TRBD2 agrees at 7 bases. There are 15 residues in the CDR3. V lost 2 bases to trimming and J lost 6 bases; unmatched junction nucleotides: 8. CDR1 SGHTA and CDR2 FQGNSA come from the germline V gene.

This chain joins TRBV15 and TRBJ2-7; possible D gene TRBD1, 5 bases. This CDR3 has 13 amino acids. The V gene's germline CDR1 is LNHNV and CDR2 YYDKDF (reference sequence). The ends were cut back, 6 bases at V and 0 bases at J, with 9 bases in the middle. CDR3 DNA sequence: TGTGCCACCAGTGCAGGGATCTCCTACGAGCAGTACTTC. It encodes CATSAGISYEQYF.

The chain recombines TRBV5-6 with TRBJ1-2; 7 bases fit TRBD1. The V and J ends lost 5 bases and 8 bases, in that order; junction bases with no gene match: 12. Germline values: CDR1 SGHDT, CDR2 YYEEEE. The CDR3 sequence is 14 residues long. This CDR3 reads CASSTRQGQTGYTF. DNA for the CDR3: TGTGCCAGCAGTACCCGACAGGGACAAACCGGCTACACCTTC.

The chain combines TRBV19 with TRBJ1-1, with TRBD1 as a possible D gene (6 bases). The V gene lost 5 bases and the J gene lost 4 bases, with 14 bases spanning the gap. Per the germline V gene, CDR1 is LNHDA and CDR2 is SQIVND (reference sequence). The CDR3 loop spans 14 amino acids. DNA of the CDR3: TGTGCCAGTAGTGCATCACAGGGCCTCACTGAAGCTTTCTTT. Its translation: CASSASQGLTEAFF.

In its sample, this clone was seen once. In nucleotides, the CDR3 is TGTGCCACCAGCAGAGAGACTAGCCCCGAGCACGGAAACATTCAGTACTTC. Its protein product is CATSRETSPEHGNIQYF. J is TRBJ2-4 and V is TRBV15; 7 bases are shared with TRBD2. Germline values: CDR1 LNHNV, CDR2 YYDKDF (reference sequence). The CDR3 is 17 residues long. V dropped 0 bases and J dropped 6; count of bases not matched to a gene: 11.

This rearrangement joins TRBV25-1 to TRBJ2-7; 7 bases agree with TRBD2. Germline V gives CDR1 MGHDK, CDR2 SYGVNS. The CDR3 length is 18 residues. The junction had 17 bases not matched to a gene; V was cut back by 3 bases and J by 3 bases. The CDR3 is CASSEVGVGGVANYEQYF. The DNA for the CDR3 is TGTGCCAGCAGTGAGGTTGGAGTGGGGGGGGTCGCGAACTACGAGCAGTACTTC.

The CDR3 region has the DNA TGTGCTCTCAGGGTGGGCACCAACTATGGCTACACCTTC. Translated, it gives CALRVGTNYGYTF. The rearrangement joins TRBV2 to TRBJ1-2, with D perhaps matching TRBD1 (5 bases). The germline V gene has CDR1 SNHLY and CDR2 FYNNEI. The CDR3 sequence is 13 residues long.

The chain has TRBV14 and TRBJ2-2, with 7 bases that match TRBD1. Germline lookup yields CDR1 SGHDN and CDR2 FVKESK. The CDR3 consists of 18 residues. V gave up 0 bases and J gave up 2 bases; unmatched junction bases: 9. This CDR3 reads CASSQEVRTGENTGELFF. For the CDR3, the DNA is TGTGCCAGCAGCCAAGAAGTGCGTACAGGGGAAAACACCGGGGAGCTGTTTTTT.

This clone was observed a single time. The rearrangement uses TRBV18 and TRBJ1-1; D not certain. The CDR3 loop spans 15 amino acids. The V gene lost 0 bases and the J gene lost 1 base, with 9 bases spanning the gap. Germline CDR1 KGHSH, CDR2 LQKENI. The CDR3 here is CASSPPNRENTEAFF. The CDR3 DNA is TGTGCCAGCTCACCACCGAACCGAGAGAACACTGAAGCTTTCTTT.

J is TRBJ1-4 and V is TRBV11-1; 9 bases agree with TRBD1. Germline V gene sequence: CDR1 SGHAT, CDR2 FQDESV (reference sequence). The CDR3 loop spans 15 amino acids. The ends lost 5 bases at V and 7 bases at J; junction bases unmatched: 8. Here the CDR3 reads CASSLGQGIGEKLFF. The DNA of the CDR3 is TGTGCCAGCAGCCTGGGACAGGGTATAGGTGAAAAACTGTTTTTT. Complete variable domain (other parts from reference TRBV11-1 and TRBJ1-4): EAEVAQSPRYKITEKSQAVAFWCDPISGHATLYWYRQILGQGPELLVQFQDESVVDDSQLPKDRFSAERLKGVDSTLKIQPAELGDSAMYLCASSLGQGIGEKLFFGSGTQLSVL.

In regard to this clone: A read error may produce the germline difference seen at one junction end. The J gene is TRBJ2-1, the V gene TRBV15, with 10 bases fitting TRBD2. The germline CDR1 and CDR2 sequences are LNHNV and YYDKDF (reference sequence). The CDR3 totals 16 residues. In nucleotides, the CDR3 is TGTGCCACCAGCAGAGCTGCAGCGGGAGGGCCCACGGAGCGGTTCTTC. This translates into CATSRAAAGGPTERFF.

The count of this clone is one. This chain uses TRBV19 with TRBJ2-3; TRBD1 agrees at 7 bases. There are 15 residues in the CDR3. CDR1 and CDR2 (germline): LNHDA, SQIVND (reference sequence). J was trimmed by 5 bases and V by 6 bases; bases with no gene match: 11. Here the CDR3 DNA reads TGTGCCAGTAGGCCCCGGACAGGTGCCGGAGATACGCAGTATTTT. It is translated as CASRPRTGAGDTQYF.

This clone has a handful of counts. The gene calls are TRBV27 and TRBJ2-7, with D possibly TRBD1 on 5 matching bases. Per the germline V gene, CDR1 is MNHEY and CDR2 is SMNVEV (reference sequence). The CDR3 runs to 19 residues. V was pared by 6 bases and J by 3 bases, with 30 bases between. This chain's CDR3 is CASRQRAGQATPRGYEQYF. In DNA, the CDR3 is TGTGCCAGCAGACAAAGGGCTGGACAAGCCACCCCTAGGGGCTACGAGCAGTACTTC.

This clone appeared a single time. For the CDR3, the DNA is TGCGCCAGCAGCTCTTCCTGGACAGGGGGGACTGAAGCTTTCTTT. It codes for CASSSSWTGGTEAFF. The J gene is TRBJ1-1, the V gene TRBV5-1; 10 bases map to TRBD1. Germline V gene lookup returns CDR1 SGHRS and CDR2 YFSETQ. V lost 3 bases and J lost 5; bases outside the gene matches: 7. The CDR3 length is 15 residues.

V is TRBV7-9 and J is TRBJ2-2; D perhaps matches TRBD1 (6 bases). Deletions cut 5 bases from V and 2 bases from J, with 12 bases between. The CDR3 spans 15 residues. Germline V lookup: CDR1 SEHNR, CDR2 FQNEAQ (reference sequence). This chain's CDR3 is CASSPGADNTGELFF. In nucleotides, the CDR3 is TGTGCCAGCAGCCCAGGGGCGGATAACACCGGGGAGCTGTTTTTT.

The chain is built from TRBV4-2 and TRBJ1-3; the match to TRBD1 covers 8 bases. The CDR3 consists of 15 residues. V lost 3 bases to trimming and J lost 2 bases; unmatched junction nucleotides: 3. Germline CDR1 LGHNA, CDR2 YNFKEQ. The chain's CDR3 is CASSHPDRAGNTIYF. The CDR3 nucleotides read TGTGCCAGCAGCCATCCGGACAGGGCTGGAAACACCATATATTTT.